One and the same sample provided the 5 T cell receptor beta chains below, sequenced in a study of shared clonotypes between healthy human individuals. The protocol was immunoSEQ multiplex PCR, while the TCRdb copy is restricted to in-frame clones and leaves out a portion. The sample lists about 120,000 clones, roughly 70% occurring once. Sequenced: memory CD8+ T cells sorted from blood. Subset noted: CD45RO+ cells pooled with CCR7-negative TemRA cells. These receptors were taken from a woman in her 30s in good health.

V usage is TRBV6-9 and J usage is TRBJ1-2, with D tentatively TRBD1 (5 bases). This CDR3 is 15 amino acids long. Germline V CDR1 and CDR2: MNHGY, SVAAGI. V dropped 8 bases and J dropped 3 bases, with 19 bases sitting between them. In nucleotides, the CDR3 is TGTGCCAGCGGCCCTACCCCGGGGGAGGACTATGGCTACACCTTC. It translates to CASGPTPGEDYGYTF.

CDR3 sequence: CASSPRDFLEQYF. DNA of the CDR3: TGTGCCAGCAGCCCACGGGACTTTCTCGAGCAGTACTTC. The chain carries TRBV7-2 and TRBJ2-7; D perhaps matches TRBD2 (6 bases). Per the germline V gene, CDR1 is SGHTA and CDR2 is FQGNSA. V gave up 5 bases and J gave up 6 bases, with 14 bases separating them. The CDR3 is 13 amino acids. The variable domain in full, with the rest retrieved from reference TRBV7-2 and TRBJ2-7, is GAGVSQSPSNKVTEKGKDVELRCDPISGHTALYWYRQSLGQGLEFLIYFQGNSAPDKSGLPSDRFSAERTGGSVSTLTIQRTQQEDSAVYLCASSPRDFLEQYFGPGTRLTVT.

The chain couples TRBV4-1 to TRBJ2-7; TRBD1 matches at 9 bases. The V segment lost 4 bases and the J segment 6 bases; nucleotides outside the gene matches: 7. Germline V gene data show CDR1 as MGHRA and CDR2 as YSYEKL. This CDR3 region has 14 residues. The CDR3 here is CASSPRTGVCEQYF. In DNA form, the CDR3 reads TGCGCCAGCAGCCCGAGGACAGGGGTCTGCGAGCAGTACTTC.

The chain links TRBV15 to TRBJ1-4, with TRBD1 identical over 7 bases. This CDR3 is 14 amino acids long. V shed 3 bases and J 8 bases; nucleotides not matched to a gene: 6. Germline CDR1 and CDR2: LNHNV and YYDKDF (reference sequence). The CDR3 region has the DNA TGTGCCACCAGCAGGCTCCAGGGGGGAGAAAAACTGTTTTTT. Encoded protein: CATSRLQGGEKLFF.

CDR3 protein: CASSLTTSYEQYF. In DNA form, the CDR3 reads TGTGCCAGCAGCTTAACCACCTCCTACGAGCAGTACTTC. The gene calls are TRBV7-9 and TRBJ2-7; D remains ambiguous. Between the trimmed V and J ends, which lost 2 bases and 0 bases, there was a span of 5 bases. This CDR3 region has 13 residues. The germline gives CDR1 SEHNR, CDR2 FQNEAQ (reference sequence).